This T cell receptor beta chain was recovered during a study of cytomegalovirus exposure and HLA in healthy donors. PCR used 60 Vbeta primers and 13 Jbeta primers. The table came from immunoSEQ multiplex PCR; TCRdb's copy has only in-frame clones and leaves some out. The table has 200,000 to 250,000 clones, around 80% seen once. Germline CDR1 SGHDT, CDR2 YYEEEE. The ends were cut back, 5 bases at V and 8 bases at J, with 19 bases in the middle. The CDR3 length is 15 residues. The sequence was obtained from an older woman in good health and CMV-seropositive. This chain uses TRBV5-6 with TRBJ1-4; weak D call: TRBD1 (6 bases). Sequenced sample: PBMCs. The DNA of the CDR3 is TGTGCCAGCAGGTGGGGCGGGGGCAATGAAGAAAAACTGTTTTTT. Encoded protein: CASRWGGGNEEKLFF.